A selection of T cell receptor beta chains follows, all from one sample in a study of blood T cell repertoires in COVID-19. TCRdb keeps only in-frame clones here, not all; method: immunoSEQ multiplex PCR. Altogether fewer than 350,000 clones are present, approximately 88% being singletons, with the ten largest covering approximately 4.7%. Input material: PBMCs or T cells enriched from blood (not recorded which). These receptors came from a man aged 60 to 69 who had recovered from COVID-19. The CDR3 runs from the conserved cysteine through the conserved F or W. Fields, in order: D gene, J gene, clone size, V gene, CDR3 protein, CDR3 DNA. The D gene is left open where the match is weak. Only part of the rows carry a size: once, few, many, or a class if the clone is expanded.

D gene: -; J gene: TRBJ2-5; clone size: -; V gene: TRBV7-9; CDR3 protein: CASPPSGYRGGLETQYF; CDR3 DNA: TGTGCCAGTCCTCCTTCGGGTTACAGGGGAGGATTGGAGACCCAGTACTTC
D gene: -; J gene: TRBJ2-5; clone size: -; V gene: TRBV2; CDR3 protein: CASSVTGRQETQYF; CDR3 DNA: TGTGCCAGCAGTGTAACAGGGCGCCAAGAGACCCAGTACTTC
D gene: -; J gene: TRBJ2-7; clone size: -; V gene: TRBV30; CDR3 protein: CAWSVFKGVYEQYF; CDR3 DNA: TGTGCCTGGAGTGTCTTTAAGGGGGTCTACGAGCAGTACTTC
D gene: -; J gene: TRBJ2-2; clone size: -; V gene: TRBV4-1; CDR3 protein: CASSHLKPPGELFF; CDR3 DNA: TGCGCCAGCAGCCACCTTAAGCCCCCCGGGGAGCTGTTTTTT
D gene: TRBD2; J gene: TRBJ2-1; clone size: -; V gene: TRBV27; CDR3 protein: CASSFLWREGLYNEQFF; CDR3 DNA: TGTGCCAGCAGTTTCCTTTGGCGGGAGGGTCTGTACAATGAGCAGTTCTTC
D gene: -; J gene: TRBJ1-3; clone size: -; V gene: TRBV18; CDR3 protein: CASSPTGISGNTIYF; CDR3 DNA: TGTGCCAGCTCACCCACAGGGATCTCTGGAAACACCATATATTTT
D gene: TRBD1; J gene: TRBJ1-2; clone size: once; V gene: TRBV9; CDR3 protein: CASSVGRGPNYGYTF; CDR3 DNA: TGTGCCAGCAGCGTAGGAAGGGGGCCAAACTATGGCTACACCTTC
D gene: -; J gene: TRBJ1-2; clone size: -; V gene: TRBV28; CDR3 protein: CASTTHYGYTF; CDR3 DNA: TGTGCCAGCACCACTCACTATGGCTACACCTTC
D gene: -; J gene: TRBJ1-2; clone size: -; V gene: TRBV29-1; CDR3 protein: CSTNRENYGYTF; CDR3 DNA: TGCAGCACAAACAGGGAAAACTATGGCTACACCTTC
D gene: TRBD2; J gene: TRBJ2-1; clone size: -; V gene: TRBV7-3; CDR3 protein: CASSHAGTKDNEQFF; CDR3 DNA: TGTGCCAGCAGCCACGCCGGGACTAAAGACAATGAGCAGTTCTTC
D gene: -; J gene: TRBJ2-3; clone size: -; V gene: TRBV19; CDR3 protein: CASSKRTEDTQYF; CDR3 DNA: TGTGCCAGTAGTAAGCGGACCGAGGATACGCAGTATTTT
D gene: -; J gene: TRBJ1-1; clone size: -; V gene: TRBV7-9; CDR3 protein: CASSLYLDTEAFF; CDR3 DNA: TGTGCCAGCAGCTTATACTTAGACACTGAAGCTTTCTTT
D gene: TRBD1; J gene: TRBJ2-1; clone size: -; V gene: TRBV19; CDR3 protein: CASQETGVDEQFF; CDR3 DNA: TGTGCCAGCCAGGAGACAGGGGTCGATGAGCAGTTCTTC
D gene: -; J gene: TRBJ2-3; clone size: -; V gene: TRBV13; CDR3 protein: CASSLGGLGDLSTDTQYF; CDR3 DNA: TGTGCCAGCAGCTTAGGCGGGCTTGGGGACTTGAGCACAGATACGCAGTATTTT
D gene: -; J gene: TRBJ1-1; clone size: -; V gene: TRBV18; CDR3 protein: CASSPDSLGTEAFF; CDR3 DNA: TGTGCCAGCTCACCAGACAGTCTTGGGACTGAAGCTTTCTTT
D gene: TRBD1; J gene: TRBJ2-5; clone size: -; V gene: TRBV6-5; CDR3 protein: CASSYGTGETQYF; CDR3 DNA: TGTGCCAGCAGTTACGGGACAGGAGAGACCCAGTACTTC
D gene: TRBD2; J gene: TRBJ2-7; clone size: -; V gene: TRBV4-2; CDR3 protein: CASSQPGLATREQYF; CDR3 DNA: TGTGCCAGCAGCCAACCGGGACTAGCAACGCGCGAGCAGTACTTC
D gene: TRBD2; J gene: TRBJ2-7; clone size: -; V gene: TRBV13; CDR3 protein: CASSLGLAGRYNEQYF; CDR3 DNA: TGTGCCAGCAGCTTGGGACTAGCGGGAAGGTACAACGAGCAGTACTTC
D gene: -; J gene: TRBJ1-4; clone size: once; V gene: TRBV28; CDR3 protein: CASSLAGNEKLFF; CDR3 DNA: TGTGCCAGCAGTTTAGCAGGAAATGAAAAACTGTTTTTT
D gene: -; J gene: TRBJ1-5; clone size: once; V gene: TRBV19; CDR3 protein: CASSKRGQRSNQPQHF; CDR3 DNA: TGTGCCAGTAGTAAAAGGGGTCAACGTAGCAATCAGCCCCAGCATTTT
D gene: -; J gene: TRBJ2-7; clone size: -; V gene: TRBV7-2; CDR3 protein: CASSLVTDSYEQYF; CDR3 DNA: TGTGCCAGCAGCTTAGTGACAGATTCCTACGAGCAGTACTTC
D gene: TRBD1; J gene: TRBJ2-3; clone size: -; V gene: TRBV27; CDR3 protein: CASRARGPGQGTDTQYF; CDR3 DNA: TGTGCCAGCAGGGCGAGAGGACCGGGACAGGGAACAGATACGCAGTATTTT
D gene: TRBD2; J gene: TRBJ2-3; clone size: -; V gene: TRBV6-1; CDR3 protein: CASSERIAGSASTDTQYF; CDR3 DNA: TGTGCCAGCAGTGAGCGGATAGCGGGATCTGCTAGCACAGATACGCAGTATTTT
D gene: -; J gene: TRBJ2-3; clone size: -; V gene: TRBV10-3; CDR3 protein: CAIRQEGRGDTQYF; CDR3 DNA: TGTGCCATCAGGCAGGAGGGCCGAGGGGATACGCAGTATTTT
D gene: TRBD1; J gene: TRBJ2-7; clone size: -; V gene: TRBV28; CDR3 protein: CASRQGRAVSYEQYF; CDR3 DNA: TGTGCCAGCAGACAGGGGCGGGCGGTCTCCTACGAGCAGTACTTC
D gene: -; J gene: TRBJ1-1; clone size: once; V gene: TRBV2; CDR3 protein: CASSPQGPMNTEAFF; CDR3 DNA: TGTGCCAGCAGTCCACAGGGTCCCATGAACACTGAAGCTTTCTTT
D gene: -; J gene: TRBJ2-4; clone size: -; V gene: TRBV18; CDR3 protein: CASSPPGHPIAKNIQYF; CDR3 DNA: TGTGCCAGCTCACCACCAGGACACCCAATAGCCAAAAACATTCAGTACTTC
D gene: TRBD1; J gene: TRBJ1-1; clone size: once; V gene: TRBV28; CDR3 protein: CANRRGGQGAAEAFF; CDR3 DNA: TGTGCCAACAGGAGAGGCGGACAGGGGGCAGCTGAAGCTTTCTTT
D gene: TRBD1; J gene: TRBJ1-6; clone size: -; V gene: TRBV11-2; CDR3 protein: CASSRGQGLTPLHF; CDR3 DNA: TGTGCCAGCAGCCGAGGACAGGGGTTGACACCCCTCCACTTT
D gene: -; J gene: TRBJ1-3; clone size: -; V gene: TRBV3-1/TRBV3-2; CDR3 protein: CASSPPILFSGNTIYF; CDR3 DNA: TGTGCCAGCAGCCCCCCCATCCTATTCTCTGGAAACACCATATATTTT
D gene: TRBD1; J gene: TRBJ1-1; clone size: -; V gene: TRBV4-3; CDR3 protein: CASSQEAGGRTEAFF; CDR3 DNA: TGCGCCAGCAGCCAAGAGGCAGGGGGACGGACTGAAGCTTTCTTT
D gene: -; J gene: TRBJ2-2; clone size: -; V gene: TRBV28; CDR3 protein: CASSSTGQNTGELFF; CDR3 DNA: TGTGCCAGCAGTTCGACCGGACAGAACACCGGGGAGCTGTTTTTT
D gene: -; J gene: TRBJ2-3; clone size: -; V gene: TRBV3-1/TRBV3-2; CDR3 protein: CASSQDSSTDTQYF; CDR3 DNA: TGTGCCAGCAGCCAAGATTCCTCCACAGATACGCAGTATTTT
D gene: -; J gene: TRBJ1-6; clone size: once; V gene: TRBV2; CDR3 protein: CASSILGADHNSPLHF; CDR3 DNA: TGTGCCAGCAGCATATTGGGGGCGGATCATAATTCACCCCTCCACTTT
D gene: TRBD1; J gene: TRBJ1-2; clone size: once; V gene: TRBV11-2; CDR3 protein: CASSFLQGGYTF; CDR3 DNA: TGTGCCAGCAGCTTTTTACAGGGGGGCTACACCTTC
D gene: TRBD1; J gene: TRBJ2-7; clone size: -; V gene: TRBV2; CDR3 protein: CASRLPVATGGEQYF; CDR3 DNA: TGTGCCAGCAGGTTACCGGTTGCGACAGGGGGCGAGCAGTACTTC
D gene: -; J gene: TRBJ1-6; clone size: -; V gene: TRBV30; CDR3 protein: CAWSVSHSFGSPLHF; CDR3 DNA: TGTGCCTGGAGTGTTAGCCATTCCTTCGGTTCACCCCTCCACTTT
D gene: -; J gene: TRBJ1-4; clone size: -; V gene: TRBV7-9; CDR3 protein: CASSLSPTNEKLFF; CDR3 DNA: TGTGCCAGCAGCTTAAGCCCAACTAATGAAAAACTGTTTTTT
D gene: TRBD1; J gene: TRBJ1-2; clone size: -; V gene: TRBV19; CDR3 protein: CASSHLGQGEGYTF; CDR3 DNA: TGTGCCAGTAGTCACCTCGGACAGGGAGAGGGCTACACCTTC
D gene: -; J gene: TRBJ2-7; clone size: -; V gene: TRBV10-3; CDR3 protein: CAISEGEAYEQYF; CDR3 DNA: TGTGCCATCAGTGAGGGGGAGGCCTACGAGCAGTACTTC
D gene: -; J gene: TRBJ1-6; clone size: -; V gene: TRBV3-1/TRBV3-2; CDR3 protein: CASSRQGDSPLHF; CDR3 DNA: TGTGCCAGCAGCCGGCAGGGTGACTCACCCCTCCACTTT
D gene: -; J gene: TRBJ2-1; clone size: -; V gene: TRBV7-3; CDR3 protein: CASSLTQSSYNEQFF; CDR3 DNA: TGTGCCAGCAGCTTAACACAGAGCTCCTACAATGAGCAGTTCTTC